What follows is one TCR beta chain and its context. Its target is unknown. CD4+ T cells from unexposed donors were obtained before the COVID-19 pandemic (2011-2018). This sample is part of a study of CD4 T cells in relation to SARS-CoV-2 and coronaviruses. Whole-study results and caveats: Monoreactive clones expanded significantly more to SARS-CoV-2 than crossreactive clones did.

The CDR3 contains 14 residues. V lost 8 bases and J lost 4, with 17 bases in between. The germline V gene encodes CDR1 LNHDA and CDR2 SQIVND (reference sequence). Naive and memory CD4+ T cell DNA was deep-sequenced without culture. The repertoire was sequenced with immunoSEQ multiplex PCR; TCRdb's copy has only in-frame clones and lacks some. The repertoire holds some 64,000 clones, with approximately 94% as singletons. This receptor was taken from a human donor in good health. The V call is TRBV19, the J call TRBJ1-1; tentatively, D is TRBD1 (5 bases). Sequencing was performed on naive CD4+ T cells from PBMCs. Indicated subset: naive CD4+ T cells isolated by negative enrichment. The CDR3 coding sequence is TGTGCCAGTGACCATGGGGGGTTCGGCACTGAAGCTTTCTTT. This sequence encodes CASDHGGFGTEAFF.